This T cell receptor (beta chain) was sequenced during a study of T-cell reconstitution after alpha-beta-depleted transplantation in children. The CDR3 covers 12 residues. Trimming at V came to 3 bases and at J to 3 bases, leaving 0 bases not matched to a gene. Looked up from germline, CDR1 is DFQATT and CDR2 is SNEGSKA (reference sequence). This clonotype was detected ten times or more. Researchers prepared the TCRbeta library using unique molecular identifiers, the study reports. Each CDR3 protein gets one entry after TCRdb re-called the PCR reads with MiXCR. Of 190,000 or so distinct CDR3 sequences listed, less than 8% were seen once; the top ten hold about 3%.

This chain joins TRBV20-1 and TRBJ2-3; 7 bases agree with TRBD2. The clonotype was recovered from a human donor who donated a stem cell graft to a child with Wiskott-Aldrich syndrome. The sample was PBMCs from the stem cell graft donor, taken from the stem cell graft. In DNA, the CDR3 is TGCAGTGCTAGGCGGGGGACAGATACGCAGTATTTT. Translated: CSARRGTDTQYF.